The T cell receptor (beta chain) described here comes from a study of radiotherapy plus CTLA-4 blockade in lung cancer (dated by TCRdb to between 2018 and 2020). General notes on the study: Among enrolled patients, 15% to 20% had an objective response and 30% to 35% reached disease control.

The study evaluated CTLA-4 blockade (ipilimumab) given together with focal radiation therapy in patients who had chemo-refractory metastatic non-small-cell lung cancer. This clone has just one count. It lacks a known antigen. One base away there is no much larger clone; base qualities are not given. Libraries came from the immunoSEQ multiplex PCR assay. TCRdb took over this immuneACCESS table, retaining in-frame rearrangements with V and J assigned. Such tables are incomplete; in checked studies, under half of the missing clones stem from an unresolved V gene, and the remainder is unexplained. The sample table lists about 95,000 clones, about four fifths of them with a count of one. The ten largest clones take up 0.84% of the sample. Broader findings and caveats from the paper: After treatment with radiotherapy and ipilimumab, TCR clones that originated in tumors expanded in peripheral blood. Early dynamic changes in blood T cell clones, together with increased serum interferon-beta after radiation, were reported as the strongest predictors of response.

From its cysteine to its phenylalanine, the CDR3 spans 14 amino acids. CDR3 DNA is the only sequence kept; it has 42 bases, read in frame from the first base. CDR1 SGHNT and CDR2 YYREEE were looked up in the germline V gene (reference sequence). Cut back by 0 bases and 5 bases, the V and J ends lie 11 bases apart. The input for sequencing was peripheral blood, taken from a patient treated with radiotherapy plus ipilimumab. The rearranged segments are TRBV5-4 and TRBJ2-5; no D gene call is confident. The receptor was derived from a human donor with non-small cell lung cancer who had stable disease on radiotherapy plus ipilimumab. The CDR3: CASSLAQDWETQYF. The DNA sequence is given as TGTGCCAGCAGCTTGGCCCAGGATTGGGAGACCCAGTACTTC.